This T cell receptor beta chain was found in a study of OX40 agonist ivuxolimab in advanced cancers. At the level of the study: Eligibility rules accepted prior anti-PD-1, anti-PD-L1 or anti-CTLA-4 therapy, and 40% had some.

About this clone itself: Its antigen is currently unknown.

Germline V gene lookup returns CDR1 SGHTS and CDR2 YDEGEE. V was shortened by 6 bases and J by 2 bases, with 14 bases between the two germline ends. The CDR3 consists of 14 residues. Overall study findings and caveats: Expansion of clones was among the lowest in partial responders at 0.1-3.0 mg/kg. There were, on average, more expanded clones in CD8+ T cells than in CD4+. Clones of CD4+ and CD8+ blood T cells grew by week 6 at doses of 0.1 to 3.0 mg/kg.

The protocol was immunoSEQ multiplex PCR, while the TCRdb copy is restricted to in-frame clones and leaves out a portion. This sample has 55,000 to 60,000 clones; about 94% occur once, and the top ten carry 18%. This specimen was CD4+ or CD8+ T cells sorted from blood, taken in a trial of the OX40 agonist ivuxolimab. This receptor was identified in an adult with an advanced solid tumor such as melanoma, head and neck, liver or kidney cancer. The chain employs TRBV5-8 and TRBJ2-5; the D gene is possibly TRBD1 (5 bases). Here the CDR3 reads CASTPGRAQETQYF. In DNA form, the CDR3 reads TGTGCCAGCACCCCGGGCAGGGCACAAGAGACCCAGTACTTC.